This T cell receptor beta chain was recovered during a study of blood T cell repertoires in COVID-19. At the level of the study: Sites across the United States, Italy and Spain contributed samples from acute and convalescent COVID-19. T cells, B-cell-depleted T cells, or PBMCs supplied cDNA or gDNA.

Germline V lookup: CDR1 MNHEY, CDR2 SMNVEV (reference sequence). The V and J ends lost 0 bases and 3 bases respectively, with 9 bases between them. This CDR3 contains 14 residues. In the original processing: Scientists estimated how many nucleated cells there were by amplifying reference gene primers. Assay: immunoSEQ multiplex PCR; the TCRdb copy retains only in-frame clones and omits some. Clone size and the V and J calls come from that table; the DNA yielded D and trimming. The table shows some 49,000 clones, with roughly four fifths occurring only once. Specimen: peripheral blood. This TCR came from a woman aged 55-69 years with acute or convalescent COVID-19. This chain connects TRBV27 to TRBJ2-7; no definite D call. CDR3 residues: CASSLSGTVYEQYF. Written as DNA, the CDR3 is TGTGCCAGCAGTTTATCGGGCACAGTCTACGAGCAGTACTTC.